This note documents a single T cell receptor beta chain sequence. This sample is drawn from a study of blood T cell repertoires in COVID-19. Across the study: Italy, Spain and the United States were the sources of the convalescent and acute COVID-19 samples. PBMCs, B-cell-depleted T cells, or T cells provided the cDNA or gDNA that made up the material.

The germline V gene has CDR1 SGHVS and CDR2 FQNEAQ. With 0 bases clipped from V and 6 bases from J, the junction kept 1 base outside the gene matches. CDR3 length: 14 residues. Sequencing was performed with immunoSEQ multiplex PCR; in TCRdb, only in-frame clones are kept and a portion is missing. This sample has 150,000 to 200,000 clones, with roughly nine tenths found just once. The receptor was isolated from a woman in her seventies with acute or convalescent COVID-19. Sequencing was performed on peripheral blood. This chain connects TRBV7-8 to TRBJ2-2; 7 nucleotides agree with TRBD1. The DNA of the CDR3 is TGTGCCAGCAGCTTAGCGGGACAGTCCGGGGAGCTGTTTTTT. The encoded protein is CASSLAGQSGELFF.